Listed here is a single TCR beta chain. It lacks a known antigen. Qualities for individual bases were not recorded, and no much larger clone is one base off. These data come from a study of T-cell reconstitution after alpha-beta-depleted transplantation in children (dated by TCRdb to between 2015 and 2016). As for the study more broadly: Using TCR repertoire profiling, the study quantitatively followed how T-cell immune reconstitution unfolded in children after TCRalphabeta/CD19-depleted allogeneic hematopoietic cell transplantation.

The germline V gene provides CDR1 MDHEN and CDR2 SYDVKM. The CDR3 numbers 15 residues from cysteine through phenylalanine. Only CDR3 DNA is held: 45 bases, read in frame from base 1. The V and J ends are trimmed by 8 bases and 5 bases, leaving 20 bases between them. Libraries were built with PCR. TCRdb records Illumina HiSeq 2500 as the sequencer. TCR libraries were prepared with molecular barcoding, using unique molecular identifiers to normalize TCRbeta repertoire quantification. Using fastp at Q25 and MiXCR, TCRdb reprocessed the public reads and kept productive beta chains. Each CDR3 protein appears once, grouped with its most common genes and DNA. The sample table contains a few hundred thousand distinct CDR3 sequences; only one count was recorded for roughly 10% of them. The ten largest clones add up to 5.5% to 8% of the sample.

The source of this sequence is a human donor who donated a stem cell graft to a child with acute lymphoblastic leukemia. The sample consisted of PBMCs from the stem cell graft donor, taken from the stem cell graft. This chain joins TRBV28 to TRBJ2-3, with the D call perhaps TRBD1 or TRBD2, as 5 bases match in each case. The DNA is as follows: TGTGCCAGCTTCCCCGCCGGGGCAGACGGAGATACGCAGTATTTT. It translates to CASFPAGADGDTQYF.